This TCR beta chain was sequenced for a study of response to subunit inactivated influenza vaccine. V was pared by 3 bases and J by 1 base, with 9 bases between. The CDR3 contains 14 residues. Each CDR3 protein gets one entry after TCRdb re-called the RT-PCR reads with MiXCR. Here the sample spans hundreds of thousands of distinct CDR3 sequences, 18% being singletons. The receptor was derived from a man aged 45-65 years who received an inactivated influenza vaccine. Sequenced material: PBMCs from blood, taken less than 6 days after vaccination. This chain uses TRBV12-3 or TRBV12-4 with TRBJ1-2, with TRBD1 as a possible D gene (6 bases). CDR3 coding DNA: TGTGCCAGCAGTTTCGGGACACATAACTATGGCTACACCTTC. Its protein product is CASSFGTHNYGYTF.